This T cell receptor (beta chain) stems from a study of blood T cell repertoires in COVID-19. Study overall: Some COVID-19 samples were acute and others convalescent; all came from the United States, Italy and Spain. Nucleic acid was either cDNA or gDNA, and it came from T cells, B-cell-depleted T cells, or PBMCs.

This clone was seen only once. Germline assignment: CDR1 WNHNN and CDR2 SYGVQD (reference sequence). The length of the CDR3 is 15 residues. V shed 3 bases and J 1 base; nucleotides not matched to a gene: 2. Original processing methods: The assay estimated nucleated cells by amplifying reference gene primers. The method was immunoSEQ multiplex PCR; TCRdb's version includes in-frame clones alone and lacks a portion of them. That table gives V, J and clone size, and the DNA gave D and trimming. The data hold some 270,000 clones, with over 80% observed a single time. The TCR was taken from a woman in her 40s who had recovered from COVID-19. The specimen sequenced was peripheral blood. The chain joins TRBV10-1 to TRBJ2-5; 10 bases agree with TRBD2. CDR3 region: CASSDLAGAQETQYF. CDR3 coding DNA: TGCGCCAGCAGTGACCTAGCGGGGGCCCAAGAGACCCAGTACTTC.